This TCR beta chain was captured in a study of T cells in Graves' hyperthyroidism and ophthalmopathy. Researchers took RNA transcripts and amplified the TCR beta CDR3 regions from them. During a first-round RT-PCR of the TCR CDR3, the HTBI primer set was used. TCRdb used MiXCR to reprocess the multiplex PCR reads, holding one entry per CDR3 protein. The repertoire consists of about 510,000 distinct CDR3 sequences, with approximately 15% occurring once and the leading ten covering roughly 13%. This clonotype has more than one count but fewer than ten. Sequenced sample: blood. This clonotype was obtained from a woman in her thirties or forties with Graves' hyperthyroidism.

CDR3 in DNA: TGTGCCAGCAGCCCCTCTAACGCCGGGGAGCTGTTTTTT. Translated: CASSPSNAGELFF. This chain joins TRBV28 and TRBJ2-2; D remains unclear. Germline CDR1 is MDHEN and CDR2 is SYDVKM. V lost 6 bases and J 6 bases, leaving 11 bases between the germline ends. This CDR3 contains 13 residues.